This T cell receptor (beta chain) was sequenced for a study of T cell changes during pregnancy in multiple sclerosis. With 4 bases clipped from V and 5 bases from J, the junction kept 8 bases outside the gene matches. The length of the CDR3 is 14 residues. Germline V lookup: CDR1 KGHSH, CDR2 LQKENI. Profiled with immunoSEQ multiplex PCR; TCRdb holds only in-frame clones, not every one. The sample yields about 61,000 clones, over 85% seen once. This chain joins TRBV18 and TRBJ2-7, with 7 positions matching TRBD1. The sample consisted of CD8+ T cells from peripheral blood mononuclear cells, taken in the third trimester of pregnancy. The clonotype comes from a female donor with multiple sclerosis, enrolled in a pregnancy study. The CDR3 coding sequence is TGTGCCAGCTCACGGGGGACAGTTTACGACGAGCAGTACTTC. Translating gives CASSRGTVYDEQYF.